This T cell receptor beta chain was obtained from a study of radiation and T cells in renal cell carcinoma. Findings of the study overall: In blood, top tumor clones expanded by 2 weeks, shrinking by 4.

Sequencing used immunoSEQ multiplex PCR; TCRdb keeps in-frame clones, though not all of them. The sample lists 150,000 or so clones; less than 85% were seen once. About this clone itself: Its antigen is not identified.

Trimming took 4 bases from V and 6 from J; bases not matched to a gene: 11. The CDR3 loop spans 16 amino acids. Per germline, CDR1 SGHDT and CDR2 YYEEEE. Documented time point: baseline pretreatment blood. Treatment meaning: 15 Gy SBRT to primary tumor, nephrectomy 4 weeks later. This renal cell carcinoma was of the clear cell type. Sequences were derived from blood, sampled from a patient whose treatment included radiotherapy and nephrectomy. V usage is TRBV5-6 and J usage is TRBJ2-2; 8 nucleotides agree with TRBD1. The TCR sequence derives from a woman in her forties or fifties with renal cell carcinoma. CDR3 protein: CASSPIEAGGPGELFF. CDR3 coding DNA: TGTGCCAGCAGCCCAATAGAGGCAGGGGGCCCCGGGGAGCTGTTTTTT.